This T cell receptor (beta chain) was profiled in a study of blood T cell repertoires in COVID-19 (dated by TCRdb to the early 2020s). About the investigation overall: Samples from collaborators originated in the United States, Italy and Spain and spanned both the acute and convalescent phases of COVID-19. The prospective study material was composed of cDNA or gDNA derived from T cells, B-cell-depleted T cells, or PBMCs. Subjects who had been exposed to COVID-19, were actively infected with it, or had recovered from it provided the deeply sampled blood TCRbeta repertoires that made up the dataset. The repertoires were released in a freely available public database meant as a resource for research on the immune response to SARS-CoV-2. The samples were drawn from the first 160 participants of the ongoing ImmuneRACE study and from roughly 1,300 subjects provided by 6 global collaborators. The sample metadata nearly always contained a de-identified subject ID, COVID-19 status, age in years and sex. Where available, HLA class I and class II types were taken from metadata supplied by the sample provider and were not determined by assay-based typing. Points the paper makes about the study in general: How much clinical and demographic metadata was included differed by source and by participant, and the metadata was provided uncurated.

The germline V gene provides CDR1 SQVTM and CDR2 ANQGSEA. V is cut back by 6 bases and J by 8 bases, with 17 bases in the junction unmatched. Its CDR3 holds 15 amino acids, cysteine through phenylalanine. Left in the record is the CDR3 DNA by itself, 45 bases read in frame from the first base. Notes on this clone: Its specific antigen is unknown. No quality values exist for individual bases; no much larger clone is one base distant.

The immunoSEQ Assay, a bias-controlled multiplex PCR, was used to amplify TCRbeta CDR3 regions from genomic DNA. The authors' pipeline ran thus. The number of nucleated cells in each sample was estimated by amplification of reference gene primers within the assay. To quantify the absolute abundance of each unique TCRbeta CDR3 rearrangement, sequence reads were collapsed and filtered. For each sample, productive Simpson clonality was calculated as the square root of Simpson's diversity index across productive rearrangements. TCRdb carries this immuneACCESS record with in-frame sequences only. Its versions omit some clonotypes, under half of them owing to an unresolved V gene in the studies checked, with the rest unexplained. V and J calls and clone size are given by that table; D and trimming were obtained from the DNA. The sample profile shows 40,000 to 60,000 clones; around 84% of them were found once. The top ten hold about 4.4% of the sample.

Each collaborating institution followed its own protocols to collect whole blood in K2EDTA tubes. Collaborator samples were shipped for TCRbeta analysis as frozen whole blood, isolated PBMCs, or DNA extracted from either sample type. The rearrangement combines TRBV29-1 with TRBJ1-2, with TRBD1 matching 8 junction bases. The clonotype was recovered from a man in his fifties with active COVID-19. What was sequenced was peripheral blood. The bases are TGCAGCGTCGGACAGGGTTTCGGAGGAGCTCCCGGCTACACCTTC. Translated, it gives CSVGQGFGGAPGYTF.